This T cell receptor beta chain was recorded in a study of blood T cell repertoires in COVID-19 (dated by TCRdb to 2018 to 2020). Looking at the study overall: The collaborator samples originated in the United States, Italy and Spain and spanned the acute and convalescent phases of COVID-19. The prospective study material was composed of cDNA or gDNA derived from T cells, B-cell-depleted T cells, or PBMCs. Subjects who had been exposed to COVID-19, were actively infected with it, or had recovered from it provided the deeply sampled blood TCRbeta repertoires that made up the dataset. A freely available public database, intended as a resource for researchers studying the immune response to SARS-CoV-2, is where the repertoires were released. The samples were drawn from two sources: the first 160 participants of the ongoing ImmuneRACE study, and fewer than 1,500 subjects contributed by 6 global collaborators. The sample metadata nearly always contained a de-identified subject ID, COVID-19 status, age in years and sex. Where available, HLA class I and class II types were obtained from metadata supplied by the sample provider rather than from assay-based typing.

Here is what the overall study found, with its caveats: How much clinical and demographic metadata was included differed by source and by participant, and the metadata was provided uncurated.

This clone was seen a single time. The clone's antigen remains unknown. Base qualities are not recorded, but no much larger clone differs from it by a single base. Looking up the germline V gene (reference sequence) yields CDR1 LNHDA and CDR2 SQIVND. There are 16 amino acids in the CDR3, from cysteine to phenylalanine inclusive. Of all the DNA, just the CDR3 is kept, 48 bases in frame from base 1. The V and J ends are trimmed by 5 bases and 5 bases, leaving 19 bases between them. Participants in the prospective study were enrolled through a virtual design, were aged roughly 18 to 90 years, and lived in 24 United States geographic areas. Cohort assignment in the prospective study relied on participant-reported clinical history from a screening survey and a study questionnaire. ImmuneRACE Cohort 3 recovered participants were defined by two consecutive negative NP/OP PCR tests, healthcare professional clearance, or symptom resolution. Mobile phlebotomists in the prospective study collected whole blood, serum and a nasopharyngeal or oropharyngeal swab from every participant. Participants in the prospective study had the option to provide additional blood draws and questionnaires over an approximately two-month period. Prospective study blood samples were shipped either frozen or at room temperature before DNA extraction.

TCRbeta CDR3 regions were amplified from genomic DNA using the immunoSEQ Assay, a bias-controlled multiplex PCR. Regarding the original processing steps: Nucleated cell counts per sample were estimated from amplification of reference gene primers within the assay. To quantify the absolute abundance of each unique TCRbeta CDR3 rearrangement, sequence reads were collapsed and filtered. For each sample, productive Simpson clonality was calculated as the square root of Simpson's diversity index over productive rearrangements. TCRdb stores this immuneACCESS table with in-frame sequences only. Part of the clones is absent; in the studies checked, under half of the shortfall reflects unresolved V genes, and no reason is known for the rest. V and J calls plus clone size are reproduced from that table; the DNA served to infer D and trimming. This sample gives fewer than 300,000 clones in total; roughly 85% of them show up just once. Jointly, the top ten make up roughly 2.5% of the sample.

This TCR came from a woman aged 45-65 years who had recovered from COVID-19. The sample consisted of PBMCs or T cells enriched from blood (not recorded which). Recombination joined TRBV19 with TRBJ2-4; a tentative D match to TRBD1 spans 6 bases. The nucleotide sequence is given as TGTGCCAGTAGTCTACTAATACAGGGTCCGGAAAACATTCAGTACTTC. This encodes CASSLLIQGPENIQYF.